These 29 T cell receptor beta chains came from one sample sequenced in a study of spatial heterogeneity in lung cancer. The time point here: blood at routine non-recurrence follow-up after resection. TCRdb itself ran the 5' RACE reads through MiXCR, one entry per CDR3 protein. The data contain tens of thousands of distinct CDR3 sequences, just under 20% of them singletons. Here the sequenced sample was PBMCs, taken at follow-up. All receptors derive from a male donor with early-stage non-small cell lung cancer.

This clonotype was seen a few times. The genes are TRBV6-6 and TRBJ2-5, with D perhaps TRBD2 (5 bases). The length of the CDR3 is 13 residues. Looked up from germline, CDR1 is MNHNY and CDR2 is SVGAGI (reference sequence). V was shortened by 6 bases and J by 5 bases, with 13 bases between the two germline ends. The DNA for the CDR3 is TGTGCCAGCAGCCGCTATCGAGGGGAGACCCAGTACTTC. It codes for CASSRYRGETQYF.

This clonotype has a count of ten or more. DNA of the CDR3: TGTGCCACCAGCAGAGGTCCAGCTAACACAGATACGCAGTATTTT. Protein: CATSRGPANTDTQYF. The rearrangement uses TRBV15 and TRBJ2-3, with D unclear. The length of the CDR3 is 15 residues. The germline V gene encodes CDR1 LNHNV and CDR2 YYDKDF (reference sequence). The V end lost 1 base, the J end lost 2 bases, and 10 bases lay between the germline ends. Full variable domain (missing parts from reference TRBV15 and TRBJ2-3): DAMVIQNPRYQVTQFGKPVTLSCSQTLNHNVMYWYQQKSSQAPKLLFHYYDKDFNNEADTPDNFQSRRPNTSFCFLDIRSPGLGDTAMYLCATSRGPANTDTQYFGPGTRLTVL.

Here the CDR3 DNA reads TGTGCCAGCAGCAGGGGCTTTACAGATACGCAGTATTTT. Its protein product is CASSRGFTDTQYF. The chain couples TRBV11-3 to TRBJ2-3; a weak D match, TRBD1 (5 bases). Germline CDR1 reads SGHNT; CDR2 reads YENEEA. V was shortened by 5 bases and J by 3 bases, with 9 bases between the two germline ends. The CDR3 has 13 residues.

The genes are TRBV20-1 and TRBJ2-3; D may be TRBD2 (6 bases). Germline V lookup: CDR1 DFQATT, CDR2 SNEGSKA (reference sequence). V was shortened by 6 bases and J by 5 bases, with 24 bases between the two germline ends. The CDR3 sequence is 16 residues long. DNA for the CDR3: TGCAGTGCCAAGGAAACCGGGACTTCCCCACGAGATACGCAGTATTTT. Protein sequence: CSAKETGTSPRDTQYF.

This clonotype was seen many times. V is TRBV30 and J is TRBJ2-2, with 9 bases fitting TRBD2. J lost 4 bases, V lost 2 bases, and 8 bases had no gene match. Germline loops: CDR1 GTSNPN, CDR2 SVGIG (reference sequence). The CDR3 contains 16 residues. In nucleotides, the CDR3 is TGTGCCTGGAGTCGATTAGCGGGAGCGAGCACCGGGGAGCTGTTTTTT. This gives the protein CAWSRLAGASTGELFF. Full variable domain (remainder filled in from reference TRBV30 and TRBJ2-2): SQTIHQWPATLVQPVGSPLSLECTVEGTSNPNLYWYRQAAGRGLQLLFYSVGIGQISSEVPQNLSASRPQDRQFILSSKKLLLSDSGFYLCAWSRLAGASTGELFFGEGSRLTVL.

The V and J genes are TRBV7-9 and TRBJ2-2, with D perhaps TRBD2 (6 bases). This CDR3 spans 16 amino acids. CDR1 and CDR2 from the germline V gene are SEHNR and FQNEAQ (reference sequence). V lost 2 bases, J lost 5 bases, and 15 bases lay in between. The CDR3 region has the DNA TGTGCCAGCAGCTTAAACTTAGCGGCGACGACCGGGGAGCTGTTTTTT. It specifies CASSLNLAATTGELFF.

The chain has TRBV29-1 and TRBJ1-5; TRBD1 matches at 7 bases. The CDR3 length is 13 residues. V lost 7 bases, J lost 3 bases, and 6 bases stayed unmatched. The germline V gene encodes CDR1 SQVTM and CDR2 ANQGSEA. The CDR3 spells CSGATGVNQPQHF. DNA of the CDR3: TGCAGCGGTGCCACAGGGGTCAATCAGCCCCAGCATTTT.

The chain has TRBV7-8 and TRBJ2-7; unclear D gene. The CDR3 loop spans 12 amino acids. The germline V and J ends were trimmed by 2 bases and 4 bases, with 6 bases remaining between them. CDR1 is SGHVS and CDR2 is FQNEAQ in the germline V gene. CDR3: CASSLLRYEQYF. The CDR3 DNA is TGTGCCAGCAGCTTACTCAGATACGAGCAGTACTTC.

This clonotype showed up just a few times. V gene TRBV3-1 combines with J gene TRBJ2-5, with D perhaps matching TRBD1 or TRBD2 (5 bases each). Germline loops: CDR1 LGHDT, CDR2 YNNKEL (reference sequence). This CDR3 is 19 amino acids long. V was pared by 1 base and J by 4 bases, with 25 bases between. The CDR3 region has the DNA TGTGCCAGCAGCCAAGCAAGGAGGTCGTTTCGGGACCGGTCAGAGACCCAGTACTTC. Its translation is CASSQARRSFRDRSETQYF.

This clonotype was observed a few times. CDR3 loop: CATSDLRNRDRGQDTQYF. The CDR3 DNA reads as TGTGCCACCAGTGATTTGCGAAACCGGGACAGGGGGCAAGATACGCAGTATTTT. The chain couples TRBV24-1 to TRBJ2-3, with 12 bases identical to TRBD1. Per germline, CDR1 KGHDR and CDR2 SFDVKD. Trimming at V came to 0 bases and at J to 5 bases, leaving 8 bases not matched to a gene. The CDR3 length is 18 residues.

As DNA, the CDR3 is TGTGCCAGCAGCTCCGGCCAGTCGTACCAAGAGACCCAGTACTTC. It specifies CASSSGQSYQETQYF. This chain uses TRBV9 with TRBJ2-5; D unresolved. CDR3 length: 15 amino acids. In germline, CDR1 is SGDLS, CDR2 YYNGEE. V lost 4 bases, J lost 0 bases, and 13 bases lay in between.

This clonotype was recorded a few times. This chain links TRBV20-1 with TRBJ2-3; a weak D match, TRBD2 (6 bases). CDR1 and CDR2 from the germline V gene are DFQATT and SNEGSKA (reference sequence). Trimming shortened V by 0 bases and J by 2 bases, and 12 bases separated the two germline ends. The CDR3 consists of 15 residues. The CDR3 protein is CSARDQAGYTDTQYF. CDR3 bases: TGCAGTGCTAGAGATCAGGCGGGATACACAGATACGCAGTATTTT.

The V and J genes are TRBV7-9 and TRBJ2-3; D remains ambiguous. This CDR3 contains 12 residues. From germline, CDR1 is SEHNR and CDR2 FQNEAQ (reference sequence). Trimming pared 5 bases from V and 3 bases from J, leaving 6 bases between. CDR3 loop: CASSQQTDTQYF. The CDR3 DNA reads as TGTGCCAGCAGCCAACAGACAGATACGCAGTATTTT.

This clonotype has only a few counts. The gene calls are TRBV6-1 and TRBJ1-2; D is uncertain. Germline V gene data show CDR1 as MNHNS and CDR2 as SASEGT. The length of the CDR3 is 14 residues. V lost 8 bases, J lost 4 bases, and 17 bases lay in between. CDR3: CASFQASLGYGYTF. In nucleotides, the CDR3 is TGTGCCAGCTTCCAGGCGTCCCTAGGCTATGGCTACACCTTC.

Only a few counts were recorded for this clonotype. The V call is TRBV4-1, the J call TRBJ2-7; 7 nucleotides agree with TRBD1. Looked up from germline, CDR1 is MGHRA and CDR2 is YSYEKL. CDR3 length: 16 amino acids. The V segment lost 5 bases and the J segment 5 bases; nucleotides outside the gene matches: 15. The CDR3 region has the DNA TGCGCCAGCAGCTTTCTATTCGGGACAGAAGGCCACGAGCAGTACTTC. It is translated as CASSFLFGTEGHEQYF.

The gene calls are TRBV19 and TRBJ2-1, with D maybe TRBD1 (5 bases). The CDR3 is made up of 12 amino acids. Germline V gene data show CDR1 as LNHDA and CDR2 as SQIVND (reference sequence). The germline V and J ends were trimmed by 5 bases and 6 bases, with 8 bases remaining between them. CDR3 bases: TGTGCCAGTAGTGGACACCTCAATGAGCAGTTCTTC. This sequence encodes CASSGHLNEQFF.

The V call is TRBV19, the J call TRBJ2-1; D possibly matches TRBD1 or TRBD2 (5 bases each). This CDR3 is 16 amino acids long. V was cut by 5 bases and J by 4 bases, with 18 bases left in between. Germline CDR1 is LNHDA and CDR2 is SQIVND (reference sequence). DNA of the CDR3: TGTGCCAGTAGTCTGGGACGTCTCGAGGTTTACAATGAGCAGTTCTTC. It codes for CASSLGRLEVYNEQFF.

In this sample, this clonotype turned up a few times. V usage is TRBV20-1 and J usage is TRBJ2-7, with 7 bases that match TRBD1. The CDR3 spans 14 residues. The V gene's germline CDR1 is DFQATT and CDR2 SNEGSKA (reference sequence). The V segment lost 3 bases and the J segment 6 bases; nucleotides outside the gene matches: 11. CDR3 nucleotides: TGCAGTGCTAGTCCCTCCGGGACAGAGGCCGAGCAGTACTTC. Amino acids: CSASPSGTEAEQYF.

This clonotype was seen only a few times. The J gene is TRBJ1-1, the V gene TRBV11-1; the D gene is possibly TRBD1 (6 bases). The CDR3 contains 13 residues. CDR1 and CDR2 from the germline V gene are SGHAT and FQDESV (reference sequence). The V end was cut by 5 bases, the J end by 5 bases, with 12 bases between. This chain's CDR3 is CASSPGHQTEAFF. DNA for the CDR3: TGTGCCAGCAGCCCGGGACATCAGACTGAAGCTTTCTTT.

This chain joins TRBV29-1 and TRBJ2-2; D assignment may be TRBD1 or TRBD2 (6 bases each). Germline loops: CDR1 SQVTM, CDR2 ANQGSEA. The CDR3 has 14 amino acids. The V and J ends lost 3 bases and 3 bases respectively, with 11 bases between them. The CDR3 loop is CSVDGGRHTGELFF. For the CDR3, the DNA is TGCAGCGTTGATGGGGGGCGCCACACCGGGGAGCTGTTTTTT.

Only a few counts were recorded for this clonotype. The chain links TRBV4-3 to TRBJ1-1; the match to TRBD1 covers 9 bases. This CDR3 is built from 14 residues. The trim removed 3 bases at V and 3 bases at J, leaving 2 bases unmatched. CDR1 and CDR2 (germline): LGHNA, YSLEER. The CDR3 reads CASSQGTGYTEAFF. In nucleotides, the CDR3 is TGCGCCAGCAGCCAGGGGACAGGGTACACTGAAGCTTTCTTT.

This chain uses TRBV6-5 with TRBJ1-4; D ambiguous. Germline V lookup: CDR1 MNHEY, CDR2 SVGAGI. CDR3 size: 14 residues. V was shortened by 2 bases and J by 4 bases, with 8 bases between the two germline ends. CDR3 in DNA: TGTGCCAGCAGTTACGGGCAGTTTAATGAAAAACTGTTTTTT. Translated, it gives CASSYGQFNEKLFF.

The chain couples TRBV5-1 to TRBJ2-5, with D uncertain. Between the trimmed V and J ends, which lost 4 bases and 5 bases, there was a span of 12 bases. The germline CDR1 and CDR2 sequences are SGHRS and YFSETQ. The CDR3 is 13 amino acids. CDR3 protein: CASSATPEETQYF. As DNA, the CDR3 is TGCGCCAGCAGCGCGACGCCAGAGGAGACCCAGTACTTC.

In its sample, this clonotype was seen a few times. The chain uses TRBV4-2 and TRBJ2-3; D remains ambiguous. This CDR3 comprises 11 residues. V gave up 3 bases and J gave up 7 bases, with 5 bases separating them. In germline, CDR1 is LGHNA, CDR2 YNFKEQ. CDR3 DNA sequence: TGTGCCAGCAGCCATGCTTATACGCAGTATTTT. It specifies CASSHAYTQYF.

The chain has TRBV6-5 and TRBJ2-1; no clear D. The germline gives CDR1 MNHEY, CDR2 SVGAGI. CDR3 length equals 13 residues. V was clipped by 8 bases and J by 0 bases, with 8 bases between them. In nucleotides, the CDR3 is TGTGCCAGCGGGCTTTACTCCTACAATGAGCAGTTCTTC. Its protein product is CASGLYSYNEQFF.

The gene calls are TRBV7-9 and TRBJ2-3; the D gene is possibly TRBD2 (5 bases). Deletions cut 1 base from V and 1 base from J, with 12 bases between. The CDR3 is made up of 16 amino acids. CDR1 SEHNR and CDR2 FQNEAQ come from the germline V gene (reference sequence). The CDR3 is CASSLVVERGTDTQYF. The DNA of the CDR3 is TGTGCCAGCAGCTTAGTCGTGGAGAGGGGCACAGATACGCAGTATTTT.

The sample holds a few counts of this clonotype. The genes are TRBV5-1 and TRBJ2-1; no clear D gene. With 2 bases removed from V and 12 bases from J, the gap between germline ends came to 15 bases. Germline V CDR1 and CDR2: SGHRS, YFSETQ. The CDR3 consists of 13 residues. The CDR3 protein is CASSFSRDETQFF. The DNA of the CDR3 is TGCGCCAGCAGCTTTTCCCGAGATGAGACGCAGTTCTTC.

The chain links TRBV3-1 to TRBJ2-7; unclear D gene. Per the germline V gene, CDR1 is LGHDT and CDR2 is YNNKEL (reference sequence). V gave up 2 bases and J gave up 0 bases, with 8 bases separating them. This CDR3 spans 14 amino acids. The CDR3 DNA follows: TGTGCCAGCAGCCAATCCACAGCCTCCTACGAGCAGTACGTC. This translates into CASSQSTASYEQYV.

The chain employs TRBV19 and TRBJ1-1; D may be TRBD1 (6 bases). Germline CDR1 and CDR2: LNHDA and SQIVND (reference sequence). CDR3 length: 14 amino acids. V lost 4 bases to trimming and J lost 1 base, with 10 bases between them. As DNA, the CDR3 is TGTGCCAGTAGTAGAACAGGGTGGAACACTGAAGCTTTCTTT. Translating gives CASSRTGWNTEAFF.